This is a list of T cell receptor beta chains from one sample in a study of blood T cell repertoires in COVID-19. Assay used: immunoSEQ multiplex PCR; TCRdb lists only in-frame clones, some missing. The repertoire holds approximately 330,000 clones, with roughly nine tenths as singletons. The sample comprised PBMCs or T cells enriched from blood (not recorded which). The source of these receptors is a young woman who had recovered from COVID-19. Both conserved end residues are part of each CDR3. The D gene is left open where the match is weak. Expanded clones get a size class; other rows say once, few or many, or leave the size out.

CDR3 DNA | CDR3 protein | V gene | clone size | D gene | J gene
TGTGCCAGCACCAGACTAGCGGGAGTCCACGAGCAGTACTTC | CASTRLAGVHEQYF | TRBV21-1 | NA | NA | TRBJ2-7
TGCGCCAGCAGCTTGGGGACAGGGGGGACTGAAGCTTTCTTT | CASSLGTGGTEAFF | TRBV5-1 | once | TRBD1 | TRBJ1-1
TGTGCCAGCAGTTTAAGGCAGGGGGCCTCACCCCTCCACTTT | CASSLRQGASPLHF | TRBV28 | NA | TRBD1 | TRBJ1-6
TGTGCCAGCAGCTTAGAGGGGGACTACGCGAAGAGCTACGAGCAGTACTTC | CASSLEGDYAKSYEQYF | TRBV11-3 | few | TRBD2 | TRBJ2-7
TGTGCCAGCAGTTACTTACAGGGTCGTCCCCAGCATTTT | CASSYLQGRPQHF | TRBV6-2/TRBV6-3 | NA | NA | TRBJ1-5
TGCGCCAGCAGCCCCGTCAGGGCCTACAATGAGCAGTTCTTC | CASSPVRAYNEQFF | TRBV4-1 | NA | NA | TRBJ2-1
TGTGCCAGCAGCCAAGAAGAGCGGGAGCTCTACAATGAGCAGTTCTTC | CASSQEERELYNEQFF | TRBV3-1/TRBV3-2 | NA | TRBD2 | TRBJ2-1
TGCGCCAGCAGCTTGCAAGACGGAGAACAAGAGACCCAGTACTTC | CASSLQDGEQETQYF | TRBV5-1 | NA | NA | TRBJ2-5
TGTGCCAGCAGCGTAGGGGCAGGGAGGGACACCGGGGAGCTGTTTTTT | CASSVGAGRDTGELFF | TRBV9 | NA | TRBD2 | TRBJ2-2
TGTGCCAGCAGTGAAATCCAGAGGCAGCCCCAGCATTTT | CASSEIQRQPQHF | TRBV6-1 | NA | NA | TRBJ1-5
TGCAGCGTAACGGGAGGCGAGGGGAGTCCAGCGGCCTACGAGCAGTACTTC | CSVTGGEGSPAAYEQYF | TRBV29-1 | NA | TRBD2 | TRBJ2-7
TGTGCCAGCAGCTTCGGACAGGGCGAATATGGCTACACCTTC | CASSFGQGEYGYTF | TRBV7-2 | NA | TRBD1 | TRBJ1-2
TGTGCCAGCAGCCAAGGGACTAGCACAGATACGCAGTATTTT | CASSQGTSTDTQYF | TRBV3-1/TRBV3-2 | NA | NA | TRBJ2-3
TGTGCCAGCGGCTACCCCAGCGGGAGGGAGGGAGATACGCAGTATTTT | CASGYPSGREGDTQYF | TRBV2 | NA | TRBD2 | TRBJ2-3
TGTGCCACCAGCAGAGATTTCGGGACAGAAACTCAGCATTTT | CATSRDFGTETQHF | TRBV15 | NA | TRBD1 | TRBJ1-5
TGTGCCAGCAGCGCCGGGACTAGCGCGTACAATGAGCAGTTCTTC | CASSAGTSAYNEQFF | TRBV9 | NA | TRBD2 | TRBJ2-1
TGTGCCAGCAGGCGGGACAGGGCTAATTCACCCCTCCACTTT | CASRRDRANSPLHF | TRBV6-5 | NA | TRBD1 | TRBJ1-6
TGCGCCAGCAGCTTGTATGTTTCCTACGAGCAGTACTTC | CASSLYVSYEQYF | TRBV5-1 | NA | NA | TRBJ2-7
TGTGCCAGCAGCGTATTGGAGGATGGCTACACCTTC | CASSVLEDGYTF | TRBV9 | NA | NA | TRBJ1-2
TGTGCCAGCAGGGACTCAGGAGCGGGTCAAGAGACCCAGTACTTC | CASRDSGAGQETQYF | TRBV27 | NA | NA | TRBJ2-5
TGTGCCAGCAGGATCGGAGGGGATACGCAGTATTTT | CASRIGGDTQYF | TRBV12-3/TRBV12-4 | NA | NA | TRBJ2-3
TGTGCCAGCAGCCAGACCCCTGGGGCGAACACTGAAGCTTTCTTT | CASSQTPGANTEAFF | TRBV14 | NA | NA | TRBJ1-1
TGTGCCAGCTCACCACGATATACAGGGGGCGGAAATGAGAACACTGAAGCTTTCTTT | CASSPRYTGGGNENTEAFF | TRBV18 | NA | TRBD1 | TRBJ1-1
TGTGCCAGCAGGGAGAGAACTGAAGCTTTCTTT | CASRERTEAFF | TRBV12-3/TRBV12-4 | NA | NA | TRBJ1-1
TGTGCCAGCAGCTCATACTCTGGTTCCCAAGAGACCCAGTACTTC | CASSSYSGSQETQYF | TRBV7-6 | many | NA | TRBJ2-5
TGTGCCAGCAGCCCTACCGGCAGGGCTTTCGATGGCTACACCTTC | CASSPTGRAFDGYTF | TRBV5-8 | NA | NA | TRBJ1-2
TGTGCCAGCAGAAAGCGGGGTTCTGGCTACGAGCAGTACTTC | CASRKRGSGYEQYF | TRBV3-1/TRBV3-2 | once | TRBD2 | TRBJ2-7
TGTGCCAGCAGTGACTCTACTAATCAGCCCCAGCATTTT | CASSDSTNQPQHF | TRBV6-4 | once | NA | TRBJ1-5
TGCGCCAGCAGCTTGGGGGACAGGGCTACTGAAGCTTTCTTT | CASSLGDRATEAFF | TRBV5-1 | NA | TRBD1 | TRBJ1-1
TGTGCCAGCAGCACAACTTCGGGGGAAGGGGAGCAGTTCTTC | CASSTTSGEGEQFF | TRBV11-2 | NA | NA | TRBJ2-1
TGTGCCAGCAGTGCCTACGGGACAGATCTTAGCACTGAAGCTTTCTTT | CASSAYGTDLSTEAFF | TRBV6-1 | NA | TRBD1 | TRBJ1-1
TGTGCCAGTAGTATAGAGGGGACACTCAATCAGCCCCAGCATTTT | CASSIEGTLNQPQHF | TRBV19 | NA | NA | TRBJ1-5
TGCGCCAGCAGCACTCGCGCGAACACCGGGGAGCTGTTTTTT | CASSTRANTGELFF | TRBV4-1 | few | NA | TRBJ2-2
TGTGCCAGCAGCTCTCTACAGGGATCTGAGGGATACACCATATATTTT | CASSSLQGSEGYTIYF | TRBV7-9 | NA | NA | TRBJ1-3
TGTGCCAGCAGCTTAAGGAGGGGTACCAATACAGGGGGCTCTGAAGCTTTCTTT | CASSLRRGTNTGGSEAFF | TRBV11-2 | NA | TRBD1 | TRBJ1-1
TGTGCCAGCAGTGACGGTCCAGAAAACATTCAGTACTTC | CASSDGPENIQYF | TRBV6-4 | few | NA | TRBJ2-4
TGTGCCACCAGTGATGCCGGGACAGGGGGTCCTCTTAGTCAGCCCCAGCATTTT | CATSDAGTGGPLSQPQHF | TRBV24-1 | NA | TRBD1 | TRBJ1-5
TGTGCCAGCAGCCTAGGACTAGCGGGAAACTACGAGCAGTACTTC | CASSLGLAGNYEQYF | TRBV13 | NA | TRBD2 | TRBJ2-7
TGTGCCAGCAGTGAAGATGGGGAGGGGGATGAGCAGTTCTTC | CASSEDGEGDEQFF | TRBV6-1 | NA | NA | TRBJ2-1
TGTGCCAGCAGTTTACCCAGACCGGGGGGGGGTGGCTACACCTTC | CASSLPRPGGGGYTF | TRBV28 | NA | NA | TRBJ1-2
TGTGCCAGCAGCTTGTTGGTAGCGTATGGGACCGGGGAGCTGTTTTTT | CASSLLVAYGTGELFF | TRBV5-4 | NA | NA | TRBJ2-2
TGTGCCAGCAGCTTAGCTCACACGAACACTGAAGCTTTCTTT | CASSLAHTNTEAFF | TRBV11-2 | NA | NA | TRBJ1-1
TGCGCCAGCAGCCAAGATAAAGCGGGAGGCACCTACGAGCAGTACTTC | CASSQDKAGGTYEQYF | TRBV4-1 | NA | TRBD2 | TRBJ2-7
TGTGCCATCAGACCTCACACCGGACATTACAATGAGCAGTTCTTC | CAIRPHTGHYNEQFF | TRBV10-3 | NA | NA | TRBJ2-1
TGTGCCAGCAGTGAAACTAGCGGGACCTACAATGAGCAGTTCTTC | CASSETSGTYNEQFF | TRBV6-1 | NA | TRBD2 | TRBJ2-1
TGTGCCAGCACCGAGGGACTCGAGCAGTTCTTC | CASTEGLEQFF | TRBV2 | NA | NA | TRBJ2-1
TGTGCCAGTAGTGCCGGACTAGCGCGAGTCGCGGATGAGCAGTTCTTC | CASSAGLARVADEQFF | TRBV19 | NA | TRBD2 | TRBJ2-1
TGTGCCAGCTCACTGCTGCCGACAGAGATCAATCAGCCCCAGCATTTT | CASSLLPTEINQPQHF | TRBV18 | NA | NA | TRBJ1-5
TGCAGCGTTCAGACAGAACAGAACACTGAAGCTTTCTTT | CSVQTEQNTEAFF | TRBV29-1 | NA | NA | TRBJ1-1
TGTGCCAGCTCAGCCACTAGCGGACCCACAGATACGCAGTATTTT | CASSATSGPTDTQYF | TRBV18 | NA | TRBD2 | TRBJ2-3
TGTGCCAGCAGTATACTACAGGAGAACTATGGCTACACCTTC | CASSILQENYGYTF | TRBV28 | NA | NA | TRBJ1-2
TGTGCCAGCACTATGACTAGCGGTTCCTACAATGAGCAGTTCTTC | CASTMTSGSYNEQFF | TRBV2 | NA | TRBD2 | TRBJ2-1
TGTGCCAGCAGTTCAATAGCGGGAGTAACGGAGCAGTACTTC | CASSSIAGVTEQYF | TRBV6-5 | NA | TRBD2 | TRBJ2-7
TGTGCCAGCAGGAGGGGGCAGGGGCTCTCGGTTGATACGCAGTATTTT | CASRRGQGLSVDTQYF | TRBV7-9 | NA | TRBD1 | TRBJ2-3
TGTGCCAGCAGTTATTCAGGACAGGGGGGATACGAGCAGTACTTC | CASSYSGQGGYEQYF | TRBV6-6 | NA | TRBD1 | TRBJ2-7
TGCGCCAGTCGAGGACAGGGGGCCCTGAACACTGAAGCTTTCTTT | CASRGQGALNTEAFF | TRBV5-1 | NA | TRBD1 | TRBJ1-1
TGTGCCAGCGTTGCGGCGGTCCAGGGGAATAATTCACCCCTCCACTTT | CASVAAVQGNNSPLHF | TRBV7-2 | NA | NA | TRBJ1-6
TGTGCCAGCAGTTACTCTGTTGCGTCGGGAAACACCATATATTTT | CASSYSVASGNTIYF | TRBV6-5 | NA | NA | TRBJ1-3
TGTGCCAGTAGCAGAAAAGACCCTCTAGCGGGAGGTTTCCTATTCTACGAGCAGTACTTC | CASSRKDPLAGGFLFYEQYF | TRBV19 | NA | TRBD2 | TRBJ2-7
TGTGCCAGCAGTTTAAGATTTTTTCGACTTAGGAACACTGAAGCTTTCTTT | CASSLRFFRLRNTEAFF | TRBV27 | NA | NA | TRBJ1-1